This TCR beta chain was captured in a study of patients and donors after allogeneic stem cell transplantation. Germline V gene lookup returns CDR1 MNHEY and CDR2 SMNVEV (reference sequence). V was trimmed by 2 bases and J by 9 bases, leaving 11 bases between them. This CDR3 region has 13 residues. TCRdb recomputed calls from the RT-PCR reads with MiXCR, one row per CDR3 protein. The data hold more than 850,000 distinct CDR3 sequences, with around 17% observed a single time. The rearrangement joins TRBV27 to TRBJ2-1; D tentatively fits TRBD1 or TRBD2 (5 bases each). The origin of this receptor is a human donor who was either an allogeneic HSCT recipient or a stem cell or donor lymphocyte infusion donor (not recorded which). It is not recorded whose cells these are; they may come from a transplant donor. Material for sequencing was blood, either unsorted or a sorted T cell fraction (not recorded which). CDR3 protein: CASSLGGMGEQFF. The DNA of the CDR3 is TGTGCCAGCAGTTTAGGGGGTATGGGTGAGCAGTTCTTC.